This T cell receptor (beta chain) was recovered during a study of blood T cell repertoires in COVID-19. Study-wide context: Researchers got acute and convalescent COVID-19 samples from the United States, Italy and Spain. Sources were T cells, B-cell-depleted T cells, or PBMCs; the material itself was cDNA or gDNA.

Looked up from germline, CDR1 is SQVTM and CDR2 is ANQGSEA. CDR3 length: 11 residues. Trimming left V 8 bases short and J 9 bases short, with 16 bases between. Authors' analysis steps: Estimation of nucleated cell counts was performed using reference gene primer amplification. TCRdb's copy holds only in-frame clones and misses some; the assay was immunoSEQ multiplex PCR. That table is the source of V, J and clone size, and D and trimming were worked out from the DNA. This sample has approximately 82,000 clones, with roughly 89% found just once. The sample taken for sequencing was peripheral blood. The gene calls are TRBV29-1 and TRBJ1-1, with D possibly TRBD1 on 6 matching bases. The clonotype comes from a man between 65 and 85 years old with active or convalescent COVID-19. CDR3 in DNA: TGCAGCATCAGTTCAGGGGCTAAAGCTTTCTTT. Protein: CSISSGAKAFF.